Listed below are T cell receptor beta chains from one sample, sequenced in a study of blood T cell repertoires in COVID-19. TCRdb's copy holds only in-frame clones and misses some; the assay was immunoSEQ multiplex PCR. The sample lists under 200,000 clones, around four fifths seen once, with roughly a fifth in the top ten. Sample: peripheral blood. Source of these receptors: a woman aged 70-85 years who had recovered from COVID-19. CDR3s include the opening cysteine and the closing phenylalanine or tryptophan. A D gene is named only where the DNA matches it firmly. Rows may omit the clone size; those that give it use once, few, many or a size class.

CDR3: CASSPRVDPPYEQYF
DNA: TGTGCCAGCAGCCCCCGGGTAGACCCGCCCTACGAGCAGTACTTC
length: 15
V: TRBV7-2
size: -
J: TRBJ2-7
D: -

CDR3: CASTQDRGGTDTQYF
DNA: TGTGCCAGCACTCAAGACAGGGGAGGCACAGATACGCAGTATTTT
length: 15
V: TRBV5-8
size: -
J: TRBJ2-3
D: TRBD1

CDR3: CASRVGGRQDQPQHF
DNA: TGTGCCAGCAGGGTGGGGGGGCGACAGGATCAGCCCCAGCATTTT
length: 15
V: TRBV2
size: -
J: TRBJ1-5
D: -

CDR3: CASSLVWGDTEAFF
DNA: TGTGCCAGCAGCTTAGTCTGGGGGGACACTGAAGCTTTCTTT
length: 14
V: TRBV11-2
size: -
J: TRBJ1-1
D: -

CDR3: CASSPDRGVRSPLHF
DNA: TGTGCCAGCTCACCCGACAGGGGGGTACGGTCACCCCTCCACTTT
length: 15
V: TRBV18
size: -
J: TRBJ1-6
D: TRBD1

CDR3: CASSPETGAGELFF
DNA: TGTGCCAGCTCACCAGAAACCGGTGCCGGGGAGCTGTTTTTT
length: 14
V: TRBV18
size: -
J: TRBJ2-2
D: -

CDR3: CASSPRGGGGENQPQHF
DNA: TGTGCCAGCTCACCACGAGGAGGTGGGGGGGAAAATCAGCCCCAGCATTTT
length: 17
V: TRBV18
size: few
J: TRBJ1-5
D: -

CDR3: CSVTSGTSGGAWGETQYF
DNA: TGCAGCGTCACCTCGGGGACTAGCGGGGGGGCCTGGGGAGAGACCCAGTACTTC
length: 18
V: TRBV29-1
size: -
J: TRBJ2-5
D: TRBD2

CDR3: CASSLGSPANTGELFF
DNA: TGTGCCAGCAGCTTGGGTAGCCCCGCGAACACCGGGGAGCTGTTTTTT
length: 16
V: TRBV5-8
size: once
J: TRBJ2-2
D: -

CDR3: CASSPNLGLAGELFF
DNA: TGTGCCAGCAGTCCCAACTTAGGACTAGCCGGGGAGCTGTTTTTT
length: 15
V: TRBV28
size: -
J: TRBJ2-2
D: TRBD2

CDR3: CASSRGSGFSPLHF
DNA: TGTGCCAGCAGCCGCGGCTCGGGGTTTTCACCCCTCCACTTT
length: 14
V: TRBV7-2
size: -
J: TRBJ1-6
D: -

CDR3: CATRGGLGRDTEAFF
DNA: TGTGCCACCCGCGGAGGGCTGGGGCGGGACACTGAAGCTTTCTTT
length: 15
V: TRBV19
size: -
J: TRBJ1-1
D: -

CDR3: CASSPTGETSNQPQHF
DNA: TGCGCCAGCAGCCCGACAGGGGAGACTAGCAATCAGCCCCAGCATTTT
length: 16
V: TRBV5-1
size: once
J: TRBJ1-5
D: TRBD1

CDR3: CASSQGAEGDTQYF
DNA: TGCGCCAGCAGCCAGGGGGCAGAGGGAGATACGCAGTATTTT
length: 14
V: TRBV4-1
size: -
J: TRBJ2-3
D: -

CDR3: CASSAGLGREGRETQYF
DNA: TGTGCCAGTAGTGCCGGTTTGGGGCGGGAGGGCCGAGAGACCCAGTACTTC
length: 17
V: TRBV19
size: -
J: TRBJ2-5
D: TRBD2

CDR3: CASSIRPGGGSGANVLTF
DNA: TGTGCCAGTAGTATACGCCCAGGGGGTGGCTCTGGGGCCAACGTCCTGACTTTC
length: 18
V: TRBV19
size: -
J: TRBJ2-6
D: TRBD1

CDR3: CASSPFGQLVPYEQYF
DNA: TGTGCCAGCAGCCCTTTCGGACAACTCGTACCCTACGAGCAGTACTTC
length: 16
V: TRBV14
size: -
J: TRBJ2-7
D: -

CDR3: CASSPGRPYEQYF
DNA: TGTGCCAGCAGCCCCGGGAGACCCTACGAGCAGTACTTC
length: 13
V: TRBV3-1/TRBV3-2
size: -
J: TRBJ2-7
D: -

CDR3: CSAPRDRGPIFF
DNA: TGCAGCGCCCCCCGGGACAGGGGCCCCATTTTCTTC
length: 12
V: TRBV29-1
size: -
J: TRBJ2-1
D: TRBD1

CDR3: CASSYVQGKGDQPQHF
DNA: TGTGCCAGCAGTTACGTCCAGGGTAAGGGGGATCAGCCCCAGCATTTT
length: 16
V: TRBV6-6
size: few
J: TRBJ1-5
D: -

CDR3: CASSQAAGGPYEQYF
DNA: TGTGCCAGCAGCCAGGCGGCGGGAGGACCCTACGAGCAGTACTTC
length: 15
V: TRBV7-2
size: -
J: TRBJ2-7
D: TRBD2

CDR3: CASNPEGSPLHF
DNA: TGTGCCAGCAACCCCGAGGGATCACCCCTCCACTTT
length: 12
V: TRBV2
size: -
J: TRBJ1-6
D: -

CDR3: CASSPGSNYGYTF
DNA: TGTGCCAGCAGTCCAGGGTCTAACTATGGCTACACCTTC
length: 13
V: TRBV12-3/TRBV12-4
size: -
J: TRBJ1-2
D: -

CDR3: CASGPRGPETQYF
DNA: TGTGCCAGCGGCCCCAGGGGGCCGGAGACCCAGTACTTC
length: 13
V: TRBV6-2/TRBV6-3
size: -
J: TRBJ2-5
D: TRBD1

CDR3: CASRPEGAQYF
DNA: TGTGCCAGCAGGCCAGAGGGGGCCCAGTACTTC
length: 11
V: TRBV2
size: -
J: TRBJ2-5
D: -

CDR3: CASSLGSQHF
DNA: TGTGCCAGCAGTTTGGGCTCCCAGCATTTT
length: 10
V: TRBV12-3/TRBV12-4
size: -
J: TRBJ1-5
D: -

CDR3: CSARLETQHF
DNA: TGCAGTGCCCGACTCGAAACCCAGCATTTT
length: 10
V: TRBV20-1
size: -
J: TRBJ1-5
D: -

CDR3: CASSRHPGRGLDTEAFF
DNA: TGTGCCAGCAGCCGCCACCCGGGTAGGGGGCTGGACACTGAAGCTTTCTTT
length: 17
V: TRBV13
size: -
J: TRBJ1-1
D: TRBD1

CDR3: CASSPGTSRTDTQYF
DNA: TGTGCCAGCAGCCCGGGGACTAGCCGCACAGATACGCAGTATTTT
length: 15
V: TRBV7-2
size: few
J: TRBJ2-3
D: TRBD2

CDR3: CASSQPRGAMNTEAFF
DNA: TGTGCCAGCAGTCAACCTCGGGGTGCGATGAACACTGAAGCTTTCTTT
length: 16
V: TRBV28
size: -
J: TRBJ1-1
D: -

CDR3: CASSLDVFSGEDEKLFF
DNA: TGTGCCAGCAGCTTAGATGTATTTTCGGGGGAGGACGAAAAACTGTTTTTT
length: 17
V: TRBV11-3
size: -
J: TRBJ1-4
D: -

CDR3: CASSYSGGTGQGRF
DNA: TGTGCCAGCAGTTACTCGGGAGGAACGGGACAGGGCCGCTTT
length: 14
V: TRBV6-6
size: -
J: TRBJ1-6
D: TRBD1

CDR3: CASNPGSPGNTEAFF
DNA: TGTGCCAGCAACCCCGGGTCGCCGGGGAACACTGAAGCTTTCTTT
length: 15
V: TRBV27
size: many
J: TRBJ1-1
D: -

CDR3: CASSPPGGARSGYTF
DNA: TGTGCCAGCTCACCACCGGGGGGGGCCAGGAGTGGCTACACCTTC
length: 15
V: TRBV18
size: -
J: TRBJ1-2
D: -

CDR3: CASSLPRDSENTGELFF
DNA: TGTGCCAGCAGCTTGCCCCGGGACAGTGAGAACACCGGGGAGCTGTTTTTT
length: 17
V: TRBV5-4
size: -
J: TRBJ2-2
D: TRBD1

CDR3: CASSYSGRARAYEQYF
DNA: TGTGCCAGCAGCTATAGCGGGAGGGCCAGGGCCTACGAGCAGTACTTC
length: 16
V: TRBV7-2
size: few
J: TRBJ2-7
D: TRBD2

CDR3: CASSREQGEGEQYF
DNA: TGTGCCAGCTCACGTGAACAGGGGGAGGGCGAGCAGTACTTC
length: 14
V: TRBV18
size: -
J: TRBJ2-7
D: -

CDR3: CAISPLGLGGTQYF
DNA: TGTGCCATCAGTCCCCTGGGGCTGGGGGGGACCCAGTACTTC
length: 14
V: TRBV10-3
size: -
J: TRBJ2-5
D: -

CDR3: CASTVGGAPEYNEQFF
DNA: TGTGCCAGCACCGTGGGTGGGGCGCCCGAGTACAATGAGCAGTTCTTC
length: 16
V: TRBV5-4
size: -
J: TRBJ2-1
D: -

CDR3: CASSGRADTQYF
DNA: TGTGCCAGCAGCGGCCGGGCAGATACGCAGTATTTT
length: 12
V: TRBV5-8
size: -
J: TRBJ2-3
D: -

CDR3: CASASGSRDEQFF
DNA: TGTGCCAGCGCTAGCGGGAGTCGGGATGAGCAGTTCTTC
length: 13
V: TRBV19
size: once
J: TRBJ2-1
D: TRBD2

CDR3: CASRGVAGAKQFF
DNA: TGCGCCAGCAGGGGGGTAGCGGGGGCCAAGCAGTTCTTC
length: 13
V: TRBV4-1
size: few
J: TRBJ2-1
D: TRBD2

CDR3: CASSQDVFLAGTPYPTQETQYF
DNA: TGCGCCAGCAGCCAAGATGTTTTCCTAGCGGGGACCCCATACCCAACCCAAGAGACCCAGTACTTC
length: 22
V: TRBV4-3
size: -
J: TRBJ2-5
D: TRBD2

CDR3: CASSGTLGRADTQYF
DNA: TGTGCCAGCAGTGGGACTCTAGGGAGGGCAGATACGCAGTATTTT
length: 15
V: TRBV28
size: -
J: TRBJ2-3
D: TRBD2

CDR3: CASSFPRQGLYEQYF
DNA: TGTGCCAGCAGTTTCCCCCGACAGGGACTCTACGAGCAGTACTTC
length: 15
V: TRBV28
size: -
J: TRBJ2-7
D: -

CDR3: CASRGRVNQPQHF
DNA: TGTGCCAGTAGGGGCAGGGTTAATCAGCCCCAGCATTTT
length: 13
V: TRBV19
size: -
J: TRBJ1-5
D: -

CDR3: CASSQRGGQGPGELFF
DNA: TGTGCCAGCAGCCAAAGGGGGGGCCAGGGGCCCGGGGAGCTGTTTTTT
length: 16
V: TRBV14
size: few
J: TRBJ2-2
D: -

CDR3: CASSQAVGGNTEAFF
DNA: TGTGCCAGCAGCCAAGCGGTAGGGGGGAACACTGAAGCTTTCTTT
length: 15
V: TRBV3-1/TRBV3-2
size: -
J: TRBJ1-1
D: -